The rows below give T cell receptor beta chains drawn from one sample of a study of control samples from healthy donors and cancer patients. TCRdb's copy holds only in-frame clones and misses some; the assay was immunoSEQ multiplex PCR. This sample has around 55,000 clones, with roughly nine tenths found just once. The sequenced sample consisted of PBMCs. Every receptor here comes from a man aged 40-50 years with colorectal cancer. Each CDR3 is given with its conserved first and last residue. The size of a clone is reported for some rows only, either as once, few or many, or as a class for expanded clones.

clone_size: NA; v_call: TRBV5-1; cdr3_aa: CASSLIQGAMNEQFF
clone_size: NA; v_call: TRBV2; cdr3_aa: CASSAEYEQYF
clone_size: NA; v_call: TRBV15; cdr3_aa: CATSRGWGKMGEETQYF
clone_size: NA; v_call: TRBV12-3/TRBV12-4; cdr3_aa: CASSLRGNTEAFF
clone_size: NA; v_call: TRBV6-1; cdr3_aa: CASSETGPGTQYF
clone_size: NA; v_call: TRBV19; cdr3_aa: CASSMWLGDSGANVLTF
clone_size: NA; v_call: TRBV5-1; cdr3_aa: CASSGDQMNTEAFF
clone_size: NA; v_call: TRBV6-5; cdr3_aa: CASKTQGNTEAFF
clone_size: NA; v_call: TRBV6-5; cdr3_aa: CASRNGLAGYNEQFF
clone_size: NA; v_call: TRBV7-9; cdr3_aa: CASSPVVGSTDTQYF
clone_size: NA; v_call: TRBV7-9; cdr3_aa: CASSEGGNNSPLHF
clone_size: NA; v_call: TRBV6-5; cdr3_aa: CASSMVGDQPQHF
clone_size: NA; v_call: TRBV7-9; cdr3_aa: CASMGLAGGGETQYF
clone_size: NA; v_call: TRBV29-1; cdr3_aa: CSVEYTGKKNIQYF
clone_size: once; v_call: TRBV5-1; cdr3_aa: CASSPGRVNTEAFF
clone_size: NA; v_call: TRBV7-9; cdr3_aa: CASSLGVRDQPQHF
clone_size: NA; v_call: TRBV20-1; cdr3_aa: CSAPQGYEQYF
clone_size: NA; v_call: TRBV21-1; cdr3_aa: CASSAFWTGGEKLFF
clone_size: once; v_call: TRBV7-9; cdr3_aa: CASSLGALLYEQYF
clone_size: once; v_call: TRBV7-2; cdr3_aa: CASSVQGYEQFF
clone_size: once; v_call: TRBV28; cdr3_aa: CASRSAGQFNQPQHF
clone_size: NA; v_call: TRBV4-1; cdr3_aa: CASSQPHHNYGYTF
clone_size: NA; v_call: TRBV6-2/TRBV6-3; cdr3_aa: CASSPPGNRGGRGNQPQHF
clone_size: NA; v_call: TRBV9; cdr3_aa: CASSVDPGLTYEQYF
clone_size: NA; v_call: TRBV7-9; cdr3_aa: CASSGRTGYYEQYF
clone_size: NA; v_call: TRBV9; cdr3_aa: CASSADPGWGETQYF
clone_size: NA; v_call: TRBV5-1; cdr3_aa: CASSLSQEQETQYF
clone_size: NA; v_call: TRBV9; cdr3_aa: CASSRGGGSEKLFF
clone_size: NA; v_call: TRBV2; cdr3_aa: CASSLTGVNSPLHF
clone_size: NA; v_call: TRBV6-5; cdr3_aa: CAGRAGNQPQHF
clone_size: NA; v_call: TRBV28; cdr3_aa: CASSLPGTGVYGYTF
clone_size: NA; v_call: TRBV28; cdr3_aa: CASSEAGYFQPQHF
clone_size: NA; v_call: TRBV18; cdr3_aa: CASSPLDTASGNTIYF
clone_size: few; v_call: TRBV6-1; cdr3_aa: CASSEGYSRVGGELFF
clone_size: NA; v_call: TRBV3-1/TRBV3-2; cdr3_aa: CASRTGSGANVLTF
clone_size: NA; v_call: TRBV3-1/TRBV3-2; cdr3_aa: CASSQGGTGELFF
clone_size: NA; v_call: TRBV30; cdr3_aa: CAWMPWGTGNTIYF
clone_size: once; v_call: TRBV6-5; cdr3_aa: CASSYGQGGNQPQHF
clone_size: once; v_call: TRBV7-9; cdr3_aa: CASSSGQGAYEQYF
clone_size: once; v_call: TRBV10-2; cdr3_aa: CASQSLDTNEQYF
clone_size: NA; v_call: TRBV19; cdr3_aa: CASRGGGIGNQPQHF
clone_size: NA; v_call: TRBV4-3; cdr3_aa: CASSQGGRRQFF
clone_size: NA; v_call: TRBV13; cdr3_aa: CASSSRGTGRYEQYF
clone_size: few; v_call: TRBV2; cdr3_aa: CASSEGDYVQPQHF
clone_size: NA; v_call: TRBV6-5; cdr3_aa: CATLSRAGINIQYF
clone_size: NA; v_call: TRBV21-1; cdr3_aa: CASSPRDSYNEQFF
clone_size: NA; v_call: TRBV25-1; cdr3_aa: CASSGSRAYYF
clone_size: NA; v_call: TRBV30; cdr3_aa: CAWSPGPNQPQHF
clone_size: NA; v_call: TRBV30; cdr3_aa: CAWSSGQGAKAFF
clone_size: NA; v_call: TRBV19; cdr3_aa: CASSSLAYRDNQPQHF
clone_size: NA; v_call: TRBV28; cdr3_aa: CASSSGQVYEQYF
clone_size: NA; v_call: TRBV9; cdr3_aa: CASSSGTGAPGYTF
clone_size: NA; v_call: TRBV27; cdr3_aa: CASSAGPVSYNEQFF
clone_size: NA; v_call: TRBV9; cdr3_aa: CASSVGGLAGTQETQYF
clone_size: few; v_call: TRBV14; cdr3_aa: CASSRGQLRRNGYTF
clone_size: NA; v_call: TRBV27; cdr3_aa: CASSPSTEAFF
clone_size: NA; v_call: TRBV19; cdr3_aa: CASRRGGDEKLFF
clone_size: NA; v_call: TRBV6-5; cdr3_aa: CASSYSGLAEGETQYF
clone_size: NA; v_call: TRBV3-1/TRBV3-2; cdr3_aa: CASSQVRDRGSPNYGYTF